These T cell receptor beta chains were read from a single sample in a study of tumor-infiltrating lymphocytes in localized non-small cell lung cancer. Produced via immunoSEQ multiplex PCR; TCRdb's table is partial and in-frame only. This repertoire shows around 5,400 clones, about 81% found once; its top ten account for 9% to 10%. Specimen: lung tumor tissue. The origin of the receptors is a human donor with non-small cell lung cancer. CDR3s include the opening cysteine and the closing phenylalanine or tryptophan. The D gene is left open where the match is weak. Clone size is shown for a subset of rows, as once, few, many or a class of expanded clone.

TRBV7-3,hyperexpanded,TRBJ2-2,TRBD2,CASSSLAGGTGELFF,TGTGCCAGCAGCTCCCTAGCGGGGGGAACCGGGGAGCTGTTTTTT
TRBV19,.,TRBJ2-6,.,CASSTGAGANVLTF,TGTGCCAGTAGTACCGGGGCTGGGGCCAACGTCCTGACTTTC
TRBV11-1,.,TRBJ2-7,.,CASSTQFGSYEQYF,TGTGCCAGCAGTACACAGTTTGGAAGCTACGAGCAGTACTTC
TRBV29-1,.,TRBJ2-3,TRBD1,CSVSTTGLPPDTQYF,TGCAGCGTCTCCACGACAGGGCTTCCCCCAGATACGCAGTATTTT
TRBV2,.,TRBJ2-7,.,CASSDWDEQYF,TGTGCCAGCAGTGATTGGGACGAGCAGTACTTC
TRBV12-5,.,TRBJ1-3,.,CASGGHSGNTIYF,TGTGCTAGTGGGGGACACTCTGGAAACACCATATATTTT
TRBV7-8,.,TRBJ2-7,.,CASSLGDFYEQYF,TGTGCCAGCAGCTTAGGCGACTTTTACGAGCAGTACTTC
TRBV5-1,once,TRBJ1-4,.,CASSFLPQGRSGEKLFF,TGCGCCAGCAGCTTCCTCCCACAGGGCCGGTCTGGAGAAAAACTGTTTTTT
TRBV9,.,TRBJ1-1,.,CASSPGQRGTEAFF,TGTGCCAGCAGCCCCGGACAGAGGGGGACTGAAGCTTTCTTT
TRBV30,.,TRBJ2-5,.,CAWRPGRRETQYF,TGTGCCTGGAGGCCTGGGAGGAGGGAGACCCAGTACTTC
TRBV6-6,.,TRBJ2-2,.,CASSVAASNTGELFF,TGTGCCTCCTCGGTCGCGGCCTCGAACACCGGGGAGCTGTTTTTT
TRBV27,.,TRBJ2-2,TRBD2,CASMRQISGRAIGELFF,TGTGCCAGCATGAGGCAAATTAGCGGGAGGGCCATCGGGGAGCTGTTTTTT
TRBV18,.,TRBJ2-7,.,CASSPGRYEQYF,TGTGCCAGCTCACCGGGGCGTTACGAGCAGTACTTC
TRBV28,.,TRBJ2-7,.,CASKTLGPYEQYF,TGTGCCAGCAAGACCCTTGGACCCTACGAGCAGTACTTC
TRBV5-4,.,TRBJ2-7,.,CASEAPGALEQYF,TGTGCCAGCGAAGCCCCAGGCGCTCTCGAGCAGTACTTC
TRBV7-2,.,TRBJ1-1,.,CASSLGLATEAFF,TGTGCCAGCAGCTTAGGGTTGGCCACTGAAGCTTTCTTT
TRBV13,.,TRBJ1-2,.,CASSLSESNRGYTF,TGTGCCAGCAGCTTAAGCGAATCTAATCGGGGCTACACCTTC
TRBV5-1,.,TRBJ2-7,TRBD1,CASSSHRDRGFSSYEQYF,TGCGCCAGCAGCTCACACCGGGACAGGGGGTTCTCTTCCTACGAGCAGTACTTC
TRBV28,.,TRBJ2-5,TRBD2,CASTDSRGGRETQYF,TGTGCCAGCACCGATTCCCGGGGGGGGAGGGAGACCCAGTACTTC
TRBV5-1,.,TRBJ1-1,TRBD1,CASSLKGQGVNTEAFF,TGCGCCAGCAGCTTGAAAGGACAGGGAGTGAACACTGAAGCTTTCTTT
TRBV9,.,TRBJ1-2,.,CASSDGASYGYTF,TGTGCCAGCAGCGATGGGGCTAGCTATGGCTACACCTTC
TRBV18,.,TRBJ2-2,.,CASSPGLQNTGELFF,TGTGCCAGCTCACCAGGGCTTCAGAACACCGGGGAGCTGTTTTTT